The 25 T cell receptor beta chains in this list originate from one sample, sequenced in a study of Ad26.COV2.S vaccination and SARS-CoV-2 variants listed by TCRdb under 2021. Library preparation employed the immunoSEQ multiplex PCR assay. Imported from immuneACCESS, the table was reduced by TCRdb to in-frame sequences with V and J called. These copies leave out some clones; in studies compared against another copy, an unresolved V gene accounts for under half, and the cause of the remainder is not known. A total of 300,000 to 400,000 clones appear in this sample, about 87% of them only once. The ten largest clones add up to around 6.1% of the sample. Taken with the paper, the label for treatment or condition translates to: roughly 19 received Ad26.COV2.S at low or high dose, single or two shots; several received placebo; per-sample allocation not given. For vaccine and placebo recipients, repertoires were sequenced using samples collected on day 63 after the first injection.

The starting material was peripheral blood, obtained in a trial of Ad26.COV2.S vaccine versus placebo. All receptors come from a person aged 18-65 years who received the Ad26.COV2.S COVID-19 vaccine or a placebo.

The chain couples TRBV6-5 to TRBJ2-3; 11 positions match TRBD2. This CDR3 is 16 amino acids long. CDR1 and CDR2 from the germline V gene are MNHEY and SVGAGI. With V trimmed by 4 bases and J by 2 bases, 5 bases remained unmatched. CDR3 nucleotide sequence: TGTGCCAGCAGTTTTACTAGCGGGGGTAACACAGATACGCAGTATTTT. This gives the protein CASSFTSGGNTDTQYF.

This clone was counted between two and nine times. This chain joins TRBV7-8 and TRBJ1-6; D call uncertain. The CDR3 extends over 14 amino acids. Trimming removed 2 bases from V and 4 bases from J, with 6 bases in between. Germline lookup yields CDR1 SGHVS and CDR2 FQNEAQ. The CDR3 loop reads CASSLSQYNSPLHF. The CDR3, as DNA: TGTGCCAGCAGCTTATCACAATATAATTCACCCCTCCACTTT.

The chain joins TRBV7-8 to TRBJ1-1, with TRBD1 as a possible D gene (5 bases). CDR1 is SGHVS and CDR2 is FQNEAQ in the germline V gene. This CDR3 is built from 14 residues. Trimming stripped 6 bases from V and 11 bases from J, with 22 bases between. CDR3 region: CASRETQLGRLAFF. CDR3 coding DNA: TGTGCCAGCAGAGAAACACAATTGGGGCGTCTCGCTTTCTTT.

The sample holds a few counts of this clone. The rearrangement links TRBV19 to TRBJ1-5; D might be TRBD1 (6 bases). Trimming took off 3 bases at V and 0 bases at J, with 12 bases between the two ends. From germline, CDR1 is LNHDA and CDR2 SQIVND (reference sequence). The CDR3 totals 16 residues. The CDR3, as DNA: TGTGCCAGTAGTATCGGGGGGGCGGGTAGCAATCAGCCCCAGCATTTT. It specifies CASSIGGAGSNQPQHF.

The chain has TRBV4-3 and TRBJ2-3; D uncertain. Germline V gives CDR1 LGHNA, CDR2 YSLEER. The CDR3 length is 13 residues. The germline V and J ends were trimmed by 1 base and 6 bases, with 8 bases remaining between them. CDR3 DNA sequence: TGCGCCAGCAGCCAAGTCTTCCGGGATACGCAGTATTTT. It translates to CASSQVFRDTQYF.

This clone was seen once. This chain links TRBV4-1 with TRBJ2-3, with 8 bases that match TRBD2. J lost 1 base, V lost 5 bases, and 2 bases had no gene match. The length of the CDR3 is 14 residues. Germline CDR1 reads MGHRA; CDR2 reads YSYEKL. CDR3 in amino acids: CASSSGGGTDTQYF. Here the CDR3 DNA reads TGCGCCAGCAGCTCGGGGGGGGGCACAGATACGCAGTATTTT.

This clone was observed a single time. The J gene is TRBJ1-2, the V gene TRBV5-4; D call uncertain. This CDR3 has 15 residues. Germline V gene data show CDR1 as SGHNT and CDR2 as YYREEE (reference sequence). V lost 2 bases, J lost 7 bases, and 18 bases lay in between. The CDR3 DNA follows: TGTGCCAGCAGCTTAGAGGAAGGCGTCACAAGTGGCTACACCTTC. Translated: CASSLEEGVTSGYTF. Drawing the rest from reference TRBV5-4 and TRBJ1-2, the complete variable domain is ETGVTQSPTHLIKTRGQQVTLRCSSQSGHNTVSWYQQALGQGPQFIFQYYREEENGRGNFPPRFSGLQFPNYSSELNVNALELDDSALYLCASSLEEGVTSGYTFGSGTRLTVV.

The CDR3 DNA sequence: TGTGCCAGCAGCCCGGGGGGGGATGGCTACACCTTC. Protein product: CASSPGGDGYTF. The chain employs TRBV13 and TRBJ1-2, with D perhaps TRBD1 (5 bases). The length of the CDR3 is 12 residues. V was cut by 5 bases and J by 6 bases, with 10 bases left in between. Germline CDR1 and CDR2: PRHDT and FYEKMQ (reference sequence).

The J gene is TRBJ1-5, the V gene TRBV24-1, with D perhaps TRBD1 (5 bases). Germline-derived CDR1 and CDR2 are KGHDR and SFDVKD. CDR3 length equals 14 residues. V was trimmed by 7 bases and J by 4 bases, leaving 13 bases between them. CDR3 amino acids: CATSDRTGNQPQHF. The DNA of the CDR3 is TGTGCCACCAGCGACAGAACGGGAAATCAGCCCCAGCATTTT.

The chain has TRBV7-3 and TRBJ2-6; D unclear. V was clipped by 0 bases and J by 2 bases, with 5 bases between them. This CDR3 spans 15 amino acids. Germline assignment: CDR1 SGHTA and CDR2 FQGTGA. Written as DNA, the CDR3 is TGTGCCAGCAGCTTAACGGGGACTGGGGCCAACGTCCTGACTTTC. Its translation is CASSLTGTGANVLTF.

The gene calls are TRBV29-1 and TRBJ2-7, with D possibly being TRBD2 (6 bases). The V gene's germline CDR1 is SQVTM and CDR2 ANQGSEA. V lost 4 bases and J lost 4, with 11 bases in between. This CDR3 is built from 12 residues. CDR3: CSVGVSGYEQYF. In nucleotides, the CDR3 is TGCAGCGTTGGAGTAAGCGGGTACGAGCAGTACTTC.

The rearrangement joins TRBV3-1 (or the pseudogene TRBV3-2) to TRBJ2-7, with 7 bases lining up with TRBD1. Trimming took 4 bases from V and 5 from J; bases not matched to a gene: 8. This CDR3 is built from 14 residues. Germline V gene lookup returns CDR1 LGHDT and CDR2 YNNKEL (reference sequence). The DNA for the CDR3 is TGTGCCAGCAGCCCGAGTCTTAGGGGGCACGAGCAGTACTTC. It yields the protein CASSPSLRGHEQYF.

This clone came up once. The CDR3 nucleotides read TGTGCCAGCAGCCCGGGGGACCGCGGTGGAGAGACCCAGTACTTC. This gives the protein CASSPGDRGGETQYF. The rearrangement uses TRBV5-8 and TRBJ2-5; possible D gene TRBD2, 6 bases. Germline assignment: CDR1 SGHTS and CDR2 YDEGEE. Deletions cut 4 bases from V and 4 bases from J, with 17 bases between. This CDR3 comprises 15 residues. The complete variable domain, with remaining parts taken from reference TRBV5-8 and TRBJ2-5, reads EAGVTQSPTHLIKTRGQQATLRCSPISGHTSVYWYQQALGLGLQFLLWYDEGEERNRGNFPPRFSGRQFPNYSSELNVNALELEDSALYLCASSPGDRGGETQYFGPGTRLLVL.

This sequence joins TRBV28 and TRBJ1-1; D uncertain. Germline-derived CDR1 and CDR2 are MDHEN and SYDVKM. Trimming took 5 bases from V and 1 from J, leaving 14 bases between them. The CDR3 extends over 15 amino acids. CDR3 in amino acids: CASSAPQRKNTEAFF. The CDR3 DNA reads as TGTGCCAGCAGTGCCCCGCAGAGGAAGAACACTGAAGCTTTCTTT.

This rearrangement joins TRBV11-3 to TRBJ2-5, with D tentatively TRBD1 or TRBD2 (6 bases each). CDR1 is SGHNT and CDR2 is YENEEA in the germline V gene. The V end lost 0 bases, the J end lost 4 bases, and 12 bases lay between the germline ends. The CDR3 has 15 residues. The CDR3 spells CASSLDTGRGETQYF. The CDR3 nucleotides are TGTGCCAGCAGCTTAGATACAGGGCGGGGAGAGACCCAGTACTTC.

The CDR3 coding sequence is TGTGCCAGCAGTACCTTGACAGGGGCCAACGAGCAGTACTTC. Translating gives CASSTLTGANEQYF. This rearrangement joins TRBV6-5 to TRBJ2-7; TRBD1 aligns across 8 bases. After removal of 5 bases from V and 5 bases from J, the junction contained 8 bases not matched to a gene. This CDR3 spans 14 amino acids. Germline values: CDR1 MNHEY, CDR2 SVGAGI.

This clone was recorded once. The CDR3 region is CASSIQGADQPQHF. The DNA of the CDR3 is TGTGCCAGTAGTATCCAGGGGGCGGATCAGCCCCAGCATTTT. The chain joins TRBV19 to TRBJ1-5, with 8 positions matching TRBD1. Germline CDR1 and CDR2: LNHDA and SQIVND (reference sequence). This CDR3 has 14 amino acids. V was pared by 3 bases and J by 5 bases, with 3 bases of the junction left unmatched.

The J gene is TRBJ2-3, the V gene TRBV11-3; D assignment may be TRBD1 or TRBD2 (5 bases each). The CDR3 is made up of 16 amino acids. Germline V gene lookup returns CDR1 SGHNT and CDR2 YENEEA. The germline V and J ends were trimmed by 0 bases and 2 bases, with 12 bases remaining between them. The chain's CDR3 is CASSLDRGGYTDTQYF. In DNA, the CDR3 is TGTGCCAGCAGCTTAGATCGGGGCGGGTACACAGATACGCAGTATTTT. The full variable domain, with the rest looked up from reference TRBV11-3 and TRBJ2-3, is EAGVVQSPRYKIIEKKQPVAFWCNPISGHNTLYWYLQNLGQGPELLIRYENEEAVDDSQLPKDRFSAERLKGVDSTLKIQPAELGDSAVYLCASSLDRGGYTDTQYFGPGTRLTVL.

This clone has just one count. The junction departs from the called germline gene at one end, perhaps through a read error. The rearrangement joins TRBV6-2 or TRBV6-3 to TRBJ2-2, with 8 bases identical to TRBD2. Germline values: CDR1 MNHEY, CDR2 SVGEGT. The CDR3 loop spans 11 amino acids. The CDR3 loop reads CASSLASGLEF. CDR3 nucleotides: TGTGCCAGCAGTCTAGCTAGCGGGCTGGAGTTT.

The J gene is TRBJ1-4, the V gene TRBV7-8, with a weak D call TRBD1 (6 bases). The CDR3 runs 15 residues. With 4 bases removed from V and 8 bases from J, the gap between germline ends came to 17 bases. CDR1 SGHVS and CDR2 FQNEAQ come from the germline V gene. The CDR3 spells CASSSLGGRGEKLFF. In nucleotides, the CDR3 is TGTGCCAGCAGCTCATTAGGGGGACGGGGCGAAAAACTGTTTTTT.

J is TRBJ2-2 and V is TRBV5-1; tentatively, D is TRBD2 (5 bases). The length of the CDR3 is 13 residues. Germline values: CDR1 SGHRS, CDR2 YFSETQ. With 0 bases removed from V and 13 bases from J, the gap between germline ends came to 13 bases. CDR3 bases: TGCGCCAGCAGCTTGGGAGGGAGCCTGGGGCTGTTTTTT. Translated, it gives CASSLGGSLGLFF.

The rearrangement uses TRBV7-2 and TRBJ2-7, with D unclear. Germline V gives CDR1 SGHTA, CDR2 FQGNSA. The V and J ends lost 2 bases and 6 bases respectively, with 5 bases between them. This CDR3 comprises 11 residues. Here the CDR3 reads CASSLISEQYF. DNA of the CDR3: TGTGCCAGCAGCTTAATCAGCGAGCAGTACTTC.

This chain uses TRBV7-2 with TRBJ2-7, with D tentatively TRBD1 (6 bases). Germline values: CDR1 SGHTA, CDR2 FQGNSA. Trimming took off 5 bases at V and 6 bases at J, with 20 bases between the two ends. CDR3 length: 15 residues. In nucleotides, the CDR3 is TGTGCCAGCAGCCCTGGGGGCGACAGAACTACCGAGCAGTACTTC. Translation: CASSPGGDRTTEQYF. The full variable domain, with the rest looked up from reference TRBV7-2 and TRBJ2-7, is GAGVSQSPSNKVTEKGKDVELRCDPISGHTALYWYRQSLGQGLEFLIYFQGNSAPDKSGLPSDRFSAERTGGSVSTLTIQRTQQEDSAVYLCASSPGGDRTTEQYFGPGTRLTVT.

This clone was seen a handful of times. The rearrangement joins TRBV10-3 to TRBJ2-1; D unresolved. Germline V lookup: CDR1 ENHRY, CDR2 SYGVKD. The CDR3 totals 17 residues. Trimming stripped 0 bases from V and 3 bases from J, with 15 bases between. CDR3 nucleotide sequence: TGTGCCATCAGTGAGTCTATCCAGGAAACGAACTACAATGAGCAGTTCTTC. The encoded protein is CAISESIQETNYNEQFF.

The genes are TRBV29-1 and TRBJ2-3, with 7 positions matching TRBD2. The germline CDR1 and CDR2 sequences are SQVTM and ANQGSEA. The length of the CDR3 is 13 residues. Trimming at V came to 7 bases and at J to 4 bases, leaving 8 bases not matched to a gene. This CDR3 reads CSEGLGPADTQYF. CDR3 bases: TGCAGCGAAGGACTAGGCCCCGCAGATACGCAGTATTTT.